The entry that follows covers one TCR beta chain sequence. The data derive from a study of CD8 T cells in Susac syndrome. Study background: The Susac syndrome patients were therapy-naive, on corticosteroids, or on intravenous immunoglobulin alone at blood draw.

Random hexamers primed reverse transcription of roughly 0.5 to 1 ug RNA. Amplification of TCR beta CDR3 across 54 Vbeta and 13 Jbeta was performed with immunoSEQ multiplex PCR. From the immunoSEQ multiplex PCR reads, TCRdb called clonotypes with MiXCR, one entry per CDR3 protein. This sample has over 150,000 distinct CDR3 sequences, with 85% to 95% found just once. Trimming cost V 1 base and J 5 bases, with 5 bases left between them. Germline V gene lookup returns CDR1 SGHAT and CDR2 FQNNGV. This CDR3 region has 12 residues. Sequencing of TCR beta was carried out in blood CD8+ and CD4+ T cells. Negative isolation was used for CD8+ and CD4+ T cells and FACS enrichment for TEMRA cells.

The genes are TRBV11-2 and TRBJ2-5; D ambiguous. This sequence originates from a human donor with Susac syndrome. The sequencing sample was made of CD4+ T cells from PBMCs. This CDR3 reads CASSLADETQYF. CDR3 DNA sequence: TGTGCCAGCAGCTTAGCCGATGAGACCCAGTACTTC.